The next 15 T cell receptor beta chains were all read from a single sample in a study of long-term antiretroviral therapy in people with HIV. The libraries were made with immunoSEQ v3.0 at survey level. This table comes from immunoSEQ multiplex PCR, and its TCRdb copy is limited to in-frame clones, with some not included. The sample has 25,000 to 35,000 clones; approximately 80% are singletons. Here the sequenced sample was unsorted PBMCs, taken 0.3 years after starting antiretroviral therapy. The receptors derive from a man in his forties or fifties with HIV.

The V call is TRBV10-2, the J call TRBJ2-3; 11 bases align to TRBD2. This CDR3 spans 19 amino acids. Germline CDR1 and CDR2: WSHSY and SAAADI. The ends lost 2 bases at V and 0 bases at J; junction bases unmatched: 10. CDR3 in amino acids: CASSEVLTSGTPSTDTQYF. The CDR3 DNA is TGCGCCAGCAGTGAGGTTTTGACTAGCGGGACCCCAAGCACAGATACGCAGTATTTT.

CDR3 loop: CASSDGGISEQFF. CDR3 DNA sequence: TGCGCCAGCAGTGACGGGGGTATCAGTGAGCAGTTCTTC. The chain carries TRBV10-1 and TRBJ2-1; the D gene is possibly TRBD2 (6 bases). The CDR3 runs to 13 residues. The germline V gene encodes CDR1 WNHNN and CDR2 SYGVQD (reference sequence). V lost 3 bases to trimming and J lost 9 bases, with 12 bases between them.

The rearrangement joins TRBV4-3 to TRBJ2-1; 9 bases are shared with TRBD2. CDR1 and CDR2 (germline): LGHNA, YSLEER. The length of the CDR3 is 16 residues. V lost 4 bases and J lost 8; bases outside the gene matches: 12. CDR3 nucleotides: TGCGCCAGCAGCCCAGGTGGGGGCGGGGGGGCCCATGAGCAGTTCTTC. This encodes CASSPGGGGGAHEQFF.

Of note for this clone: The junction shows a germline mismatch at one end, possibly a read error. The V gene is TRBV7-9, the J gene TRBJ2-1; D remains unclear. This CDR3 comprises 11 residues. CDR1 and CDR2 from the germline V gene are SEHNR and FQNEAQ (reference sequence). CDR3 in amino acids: CASSLWLDHLF. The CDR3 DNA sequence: TGTGCCAGCAGCTTATGGCTTGATCACCTCTTC.

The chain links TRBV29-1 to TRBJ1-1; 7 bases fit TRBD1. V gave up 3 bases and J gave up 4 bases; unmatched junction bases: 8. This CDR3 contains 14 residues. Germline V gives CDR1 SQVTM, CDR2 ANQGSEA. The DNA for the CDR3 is TGCAGCGTTGAGAGCGACCACAGGGGCACTGAAGCTTTCTTT. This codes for CSVESDHRGTEAFF.

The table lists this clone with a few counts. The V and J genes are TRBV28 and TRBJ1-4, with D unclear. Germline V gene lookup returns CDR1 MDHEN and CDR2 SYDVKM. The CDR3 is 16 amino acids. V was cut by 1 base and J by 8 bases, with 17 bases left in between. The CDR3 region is CASSLLSGRVEEKLFF. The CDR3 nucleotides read TGTGCCAGCAGTTTATTATCGGGGAGGGTCGAAGAAAAACTGTTTTTT. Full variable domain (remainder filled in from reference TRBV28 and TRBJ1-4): DVKVTQSSRYLVKRTGEKVFLECVQDMDHENMFWYRQDPGLGLRLIYFSYDVKMKEKGDIPEGYSVSREKKERFSLILESASTNQTSMYLCASSLLSGRVEEKLFFGSGTQLSVL.

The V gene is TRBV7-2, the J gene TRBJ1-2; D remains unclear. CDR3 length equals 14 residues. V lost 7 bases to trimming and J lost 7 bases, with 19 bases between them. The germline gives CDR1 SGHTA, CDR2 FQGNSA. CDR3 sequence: CASTQDGPLGGYTF. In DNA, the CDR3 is TGTGCCAGCACTCAAGACGGGCCCCTCGGTGGCTACACCTTC.

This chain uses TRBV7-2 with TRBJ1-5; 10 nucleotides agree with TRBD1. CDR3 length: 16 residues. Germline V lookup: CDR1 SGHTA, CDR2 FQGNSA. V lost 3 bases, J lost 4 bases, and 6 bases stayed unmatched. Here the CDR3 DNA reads TGTGCCAGCAGCTTTGCCGGGACAGGGGTGAATCAGCCCCAGCATTTT. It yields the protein CASSFAGTGVNQPQHF.

The CDR3 coding sequence is TGTGCCAGCAGCCAAGACCGGACAGGGTTCGGGGAGCTGTTTTTT. It specifies CASSQDRTGFGELFF. The chain joins TRBV4-2 to TRBJ2-2; 8 bases are shared with TRBD1. Germline CDR1 LGHNA, CDR2 YNFKEQ. CDR3 size: 15 residues. V lost 0 bases and J lost 7; bases outside the gene matches: 4.

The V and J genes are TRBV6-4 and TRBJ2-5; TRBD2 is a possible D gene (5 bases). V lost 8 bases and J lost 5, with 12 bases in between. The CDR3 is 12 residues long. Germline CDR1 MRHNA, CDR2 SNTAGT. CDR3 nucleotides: TGTGCCAGCGTTGGTGGAGGCGAGACCCAGTACTTC. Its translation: CASVGGGETQYF.

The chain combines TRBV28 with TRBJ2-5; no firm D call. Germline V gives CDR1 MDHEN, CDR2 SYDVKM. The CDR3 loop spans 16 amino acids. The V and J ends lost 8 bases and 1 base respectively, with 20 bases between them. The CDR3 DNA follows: TGTGCCAGCCGGTCAGGCGACCCCTTTTCCCAAGAGACCCAGTACTTC. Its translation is CASRSGDPFSQETQYF.

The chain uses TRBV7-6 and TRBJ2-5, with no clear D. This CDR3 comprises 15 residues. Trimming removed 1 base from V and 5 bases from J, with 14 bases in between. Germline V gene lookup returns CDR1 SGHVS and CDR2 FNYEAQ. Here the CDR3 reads CASSLGLEYEETQYF. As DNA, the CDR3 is TGTGCCAGCAGCTTAGGGTTGGAATACGAGGAGACCCAGTACTTC.

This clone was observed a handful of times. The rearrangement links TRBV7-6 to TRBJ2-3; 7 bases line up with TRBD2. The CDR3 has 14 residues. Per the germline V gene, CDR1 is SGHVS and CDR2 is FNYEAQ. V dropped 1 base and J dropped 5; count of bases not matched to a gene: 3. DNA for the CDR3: TGTGCCAGCAGCTTAGAGAGGGAGGGAGATACGCAGTATTTT. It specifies CASSLEREGDTQYF.

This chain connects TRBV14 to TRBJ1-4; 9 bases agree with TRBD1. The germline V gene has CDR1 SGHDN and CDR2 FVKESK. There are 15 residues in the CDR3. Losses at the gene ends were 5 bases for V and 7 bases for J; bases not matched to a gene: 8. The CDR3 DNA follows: TGTGCCAGCAGCGCACAACAGGGGGCGGGTGAAAAACTGTTTTTT. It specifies CASSAQQGAGEKLFF. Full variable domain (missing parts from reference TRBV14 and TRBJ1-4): EAGVTQFPSHSVIEKGQTVTLRCDPISGHDNLYWYRRVMGKEIKFLLHFVKESKQDESGMPNNRFLAERTGGTYSTLKVQPAELEDSGVYFCASSAQQGAGEKLFFGSGTQLSVL.

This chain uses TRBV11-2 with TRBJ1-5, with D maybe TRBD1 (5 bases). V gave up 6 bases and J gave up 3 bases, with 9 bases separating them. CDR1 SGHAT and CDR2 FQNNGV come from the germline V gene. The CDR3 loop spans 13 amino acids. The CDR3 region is CASSQGDNQPQHF. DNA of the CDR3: TGTGCCAGCAGTCAAGGGGACAATCAGCCCCAGCATTTT.